The 19 T cell receptor beta chains reported below all come from one sample, sequenced in a study of blood T cell repertoires in COVID-19. Profiling relied on immunoSEQ multiplex PCR, and the TCRdb table lists in-frame clones only, not all of them. The sample yields tens of thousands of clones, around 86% seen once. Sequencing input: peripheral blood. Receptor source: a human donor in a cohort sampled during active COVID-19. The donor label of this sample is uncertain.

The chain combines TRBV30 with TRBJ1-6; tentatively, D is TRBD1 (6 bases). The CDR3 spans 15 residues. Per germline, CDR1 GTSNPN and CDR2 SVGIG (reference sequence). With 7 bases removed from V and 7 bases from J, the gap between germline ends came to 20 bases. The CDR3 protein is CASVEAGTRNSPLHF. The DNA of the CDR3 is TGTGCCTCGGTAGAGGCTGGGACAAGAAATTCACCCCTCCACTTT.

V and J are TRBV7-9 and TRBJ1-5, with D possibly matching TRBD1 (6 bases). Germline V gives CDR1 SEHNR, CDR2 FQNEAQ (reference sequence). The germline V and J ends were trimmed by 5 bases and 7 bases, with 15 bases remaining between them. CDR3 length equals 14 residues. CDR3 DNA: TGTGCCAGCAGCCTAGGGCAGGGGTACCAGCCCCAGCATTTT. Encoded protein: CASSLGQGYQPQHF.

The chain recombines TRBV30 with TRBJ2-1; TRBD2 matches 12 bases. Germline V gene sequence: CDR1 GTSNPN, CDR2 SVGIG (reference sequence). CDR3 length: 17 amino acids. J gave up 2 bases and V 3 bases, and 8 bases lay outside the gene matches. The CDR3 sequence: CAWRRGLAGGPYNEQFF. The CDR3 nucleotides read TGTGCCTGGAGGCGGGGGCTAGCGGGGGGGCCCTACAATGAGCAGTTCTTC.

V usage is TRBV9 and J usage is TRBJ1-3; D is uncertain. This CDR3 is built from 14 residues. The V end was cut by 4 bases, the J end by 0 bases, with 8 bases between. Germline lookup yields CDR1 SGDLS and CDR2 YYNGEE. Here the CDR3 DNA reads TGTGCCAGCAGCCCCGGAGACTCTGGAAACACCATATATTTT. It is translated as CASSPGDSGNTIYF.

This chain's CDR3 is CSARTSYGYTF. CDR3 DNA: TGCAGTGCTAGGACAAGCTATGGCTACACCTTC. The chain recombines TRBV20-1 with TRBJ1-2; no clear D. Per germline, CDR1 DFQATT and CDR2 SNEGSKA (reference sequence). This CDR3 has 11 residues. Trimming pared 3 bases from V and 4 bases from J, leaving 6 bases between.

The chain combines TRBV7-2 with TRBJ1-2, with D maybe TRBD1 (5 bases). Trimming stripped 1 base from V and 3 bases from J, with 6 bases between. The CDR3 totals 13 residues. CDR1 and CDR2 (germline): SGHTA, FQGNSA. The DNA of the CDR3 is TGTGCCAGCAGCTTAGGGGGGGACTATGGCTACACCTTC. Translated: CASSLGGDYGYTF.

The CDR3 DNA sequence: TGTGCCAGCAGTTACCGTGCGGGGTCTAACTACGAGCAGTACTTC. As protein: CASSYRAGSNYEQYF. V usage is TRBV6-6 and J usage is TRBJ2-7; weak D call: TRBD2 (6 bases). The CDR3 is 15 amino acids. Looked up from germline, CDR1 is MNHNY and CDR2 is SVGAGI (reference sequence). Trimming shortened V by 2 bases and J by 3 bases, and 14 bases separated the two germline ends.

The V and J genes are TRBV11-2 and TRBJ1-5; D unclear. The CDR3 consists of 14 residues. V lost 5 bases and J 7 bases, leaving 15 bases between the germline ends. The germline V gene encodes CDR1 SGHAT and CDR2 FQNNGV. The CDR3 sequence is CASSRFGMGQPQHF. CDR3 bases: TGTGCCAGCAGCCGATTCGGGATGGGACAGCCCCAGCATTTT.

The V gene is TRBV5-1, the J gene TRBJ1-2; no clear D. Trimming took off 1 base at V and 0 bases at J, with 10 bases between the two ends. Germline assignment: CDR1 SGHRS and CDR2 YFSETQ. The CDR3 is 15 amino acids. DNA for the CDR3: TGCGCCAGCAGCTTGTTTGGGCAGTCTAACTATGGCTACACCTTC. It yields the protein CASSLFGQSNYGYTF.

The chain employs TRBV5-1 and TRBJ2-1; 8 bases map to TRBD1. Germline trimming cut 4 bases from V and 0 bases from J; bases unmatched to any gene: 6. In germline, CDR1 is SGHRS, CDR2 YFSETQ. This CDR3 has 16 residues. The CDR3 region has the DNA TGCGCCAGCAGCACGGACAGGGTCAGCTCCTACAATGAGCAGTTCTTC. Translated, it gives CASSTDRVSSYNEQFF.

The V gene is TRBV5-4, the J gene TRBJ1-2; no clear D. Looked up from germline, CDR1 is SGHNT and CDR2 is YYREEE (reference sequence). CDR3 size: 15 residues. V was trimmed by 0 bases and J by 2 bases, leaving 11 bases between them. CDR3 coding DNA: TGTGCCAGCAGCTTGGGCGGGCTCTCGAACTATGGCTACACCTTC. This sequence encodes CASSLGGLSNYGYTF.

The genes are TRBV28 and TRBJ1-2; 7 bases fit TRBD1. The CDR3 is made up of 13 amino acids. V trimming: 11 bases; J trimming: 5 bases; junction bases outside the gene matches: 11. CDR1 and CDR2 from the germline V gene are MDHEN and SYDVKM. The CDR3 spells CASRQGLGYGYTF. CDR3 nucleotide sequence: TGTGCCTCAAGACAGGGCTTAGGTTATGGCTACACCTTC.

V and J are TRBV5-4 and TRBJ1-2; weak D call: TRBD1 (6 bases). This CDR3 is 14 amino acids long. The germline V gene encodes CDR1 SGHNT and CDR2 YYREEE (reference sequence). Trimming removed 0 bases at V and 2 bases at J, with 8 bases between. The DNA for the CDR3 is TGTGCCAGCAGCTTGGGACAGGTGAACTATGGCTACACCTTC. It codes for CASSLGQVNYGYTF.

The CDR3 region is CSVDLGLAANGGYEQYF. CDR3 nucleotides: TGCAGCGTTGATTTAGGGCTAGCGGCAAACGGGGGCTACGAGCAGTACTTC. The chain recombines TRBV29-1 with TRBJ2-7; 7 bases are a match to TRBD2. Germline trimming cut 3 bases from V and 3 bases from J; bases unmatched to any gene: 17. The CDR3 length is 17 residues. The germline gives CDR1 SQVTM, CDR2 ANQGSEA.

The V call is TRBV7-2, the J call TRBJ1-4; 8 positions agree with TRBD1. Germline values: CDR1 SGHTA, CDR2 FQGNSA. This CDR3 is built from 15 residues. V was pared by 4 bases and J by 7 bases, with 8 bases of the junction left unmatched. The CDR3 protein is CASSSRTGWGEKLFF. Written as DNA, the CDR3 is TGTGCCAGCAGCTCCAGGACAGGGTGGGGTGAAAAACTGTTTTTT.

This clone was observed a handful of times. V is TRBV7-2 and J is TRBJ1-4; TRBD1 agrees at 9 bases. Germline loops: CDR1 SGHTA, CDR2 FQGNSA. The CDR3 contains 14 residues. V lost 2 bases and J lost 8; bases outside the gene matches: 3. Here the CDR3 reads CASSLNRGREKLFF. DNA of the CDR3: TGTGCCAGCAGCTTAAACAGGGGGCGGGAAAAACTGTTTTTT.

This clone has a handful of counts. The J gene is TRBJ1-2, the V gene TRBV5-6, with D possibly TRBD1 on 5 matching bases. The CDR3 has 11 residues. Germline V gives CDR1 SGHDT, CDR2 YYEEEE. V was cut by 4 bases and J by 8 bases, with 9 bases left in between. The CDR3, as DNA: TGTGCCAGCAGCAAGCAGGGAGGCTACACCTTC. Amino acids: CASSKQGGYTF.

This clone has just one count. The chain carries TRBV13 and TRBJ2-7; tentative D call: TRBD1 (8 bases). V was shortened by 4 bases and J by 1 base, with 14 bases between the two germline ends. Germline assignment: CDR1 PRHDT and CDR2 FYEKMQ (reference sequence). The CDR3 length is 15 residues. The CDR3 DNA reads TGTGCCAGCAGCTCACAGGGGGGGTGGTCCTACGAGCAGTACTTC. Translated: CASSSQGGWSYEQYF.

CDR3 region: CASRTGFGVNGYTF. Written as DNA, the CDR3 is TGTGCCAGCAGGACAGGCTTTGGGGTGAATGGCTACACCTTC. The gene calls are TRBV28 and TRBJ1-2, with a weak D call TRBD1 (6 bases). There are 14 residues in the CDR3. CDR1 is MDHEN, CDR2 SYDVKM, per germline. Trimming stripped 6 bases from V and 6 bases from J, with 17 bases between.